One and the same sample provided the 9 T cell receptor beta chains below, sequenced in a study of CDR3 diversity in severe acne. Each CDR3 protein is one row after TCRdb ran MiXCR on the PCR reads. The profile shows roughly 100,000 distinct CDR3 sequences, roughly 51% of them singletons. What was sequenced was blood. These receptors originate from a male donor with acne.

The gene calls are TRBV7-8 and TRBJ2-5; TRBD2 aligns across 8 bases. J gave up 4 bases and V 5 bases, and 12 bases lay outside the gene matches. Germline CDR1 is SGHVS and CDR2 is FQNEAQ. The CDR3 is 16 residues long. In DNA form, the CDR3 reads TGTGCCAGCAGCGAGGGACTAGGTGGGGGGGTAGAGACCCAGTACTTC. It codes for CASSEGLGGGVETQYF.

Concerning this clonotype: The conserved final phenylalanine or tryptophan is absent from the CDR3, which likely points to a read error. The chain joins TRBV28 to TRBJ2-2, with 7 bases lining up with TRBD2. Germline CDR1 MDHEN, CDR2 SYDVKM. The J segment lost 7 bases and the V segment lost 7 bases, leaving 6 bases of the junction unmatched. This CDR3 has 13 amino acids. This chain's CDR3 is CASNSGWIGELFL. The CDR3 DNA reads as TGTGCCAGCAATAGCGGGTGGATCGGGGAGCTGTTTCTT.

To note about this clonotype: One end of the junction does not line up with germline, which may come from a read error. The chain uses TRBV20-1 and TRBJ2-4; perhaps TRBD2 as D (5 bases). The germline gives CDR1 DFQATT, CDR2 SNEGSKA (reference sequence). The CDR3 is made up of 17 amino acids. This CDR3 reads CSARGSENDLARNIQYF. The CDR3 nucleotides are TGCAGTGCTAGAGGTTCAGAGAATGATCTAGCCAGAAACATTCAGTACTTC.

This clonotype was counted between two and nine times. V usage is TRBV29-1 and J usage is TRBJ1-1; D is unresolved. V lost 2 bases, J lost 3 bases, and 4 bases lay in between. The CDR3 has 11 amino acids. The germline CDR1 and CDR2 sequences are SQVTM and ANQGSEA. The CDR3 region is CSVEPDTEAFF. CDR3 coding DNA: TGCAGCGTTGAACCGGACACTGAAGCTTTCTTT. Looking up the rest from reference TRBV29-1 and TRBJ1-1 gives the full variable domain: SAVISQKPSRDICQRGTSLTIQCQVDSQVTMMFWYRQQPGQSLTLIATANQGSEATYESGFVIDKFPISRPNLTFSTLTVSNMSPEDSSIYLCSVEPDTEAFFGQGTRLTVV.

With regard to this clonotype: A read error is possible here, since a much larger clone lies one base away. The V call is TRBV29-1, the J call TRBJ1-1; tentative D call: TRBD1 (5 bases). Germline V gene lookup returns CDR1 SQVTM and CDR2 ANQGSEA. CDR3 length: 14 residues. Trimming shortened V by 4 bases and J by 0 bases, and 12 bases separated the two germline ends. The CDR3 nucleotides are TGCAGCGTTGGCCTGGGGCCCATGAACACTGAAGCTTTCTTT. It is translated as CSVGLGPMNTEAFF.

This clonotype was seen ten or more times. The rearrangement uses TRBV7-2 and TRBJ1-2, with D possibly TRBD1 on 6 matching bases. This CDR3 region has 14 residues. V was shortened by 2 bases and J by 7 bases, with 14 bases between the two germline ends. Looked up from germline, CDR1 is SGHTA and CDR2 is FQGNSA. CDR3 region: CASSLQQGHLGYTF. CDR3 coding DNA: TGTGCCAGCAGCTTACAACAGGGCCATCTTGGCTACACCTTC.

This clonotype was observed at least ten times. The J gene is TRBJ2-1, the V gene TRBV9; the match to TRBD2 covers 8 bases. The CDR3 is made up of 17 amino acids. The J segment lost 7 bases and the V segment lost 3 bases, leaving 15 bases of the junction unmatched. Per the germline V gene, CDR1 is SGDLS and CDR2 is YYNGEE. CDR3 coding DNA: TGTGCCAGCAGCGACCTCCCCCTCGGGGGGGGGGGTAATGAGCAGTTCTTC. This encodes CASSDLPLGGGGNEQFF.

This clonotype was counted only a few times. CDR3 loop: CASSLPGTGTYEQYF. Written as DNA, the CDR3 is TGTGCCAGCAGCTTGCCCGGGACAGGGACCTACGAGCAGTACTTC. V and J are TRBV5-4 and TRBJ2-7; 9 positions agree with TRBD1. Germline loops: CDR1 SGHNT, CDR2 YYREEE (reference sequence). With 1 base clipped from V and 2 bases from J, the junction kept 4 bases outside the gene matches. This CDR3 is built from 15 residues.

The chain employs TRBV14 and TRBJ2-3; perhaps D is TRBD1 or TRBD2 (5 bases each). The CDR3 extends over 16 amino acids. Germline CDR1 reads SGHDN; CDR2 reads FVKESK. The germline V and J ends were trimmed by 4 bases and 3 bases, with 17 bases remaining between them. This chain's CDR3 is CASSLRGDHSTDTQYF. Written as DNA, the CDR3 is TGTGCCAGCAGCCTGAGAGGGGACCACTCAACAGATACGCAGTATTTT.